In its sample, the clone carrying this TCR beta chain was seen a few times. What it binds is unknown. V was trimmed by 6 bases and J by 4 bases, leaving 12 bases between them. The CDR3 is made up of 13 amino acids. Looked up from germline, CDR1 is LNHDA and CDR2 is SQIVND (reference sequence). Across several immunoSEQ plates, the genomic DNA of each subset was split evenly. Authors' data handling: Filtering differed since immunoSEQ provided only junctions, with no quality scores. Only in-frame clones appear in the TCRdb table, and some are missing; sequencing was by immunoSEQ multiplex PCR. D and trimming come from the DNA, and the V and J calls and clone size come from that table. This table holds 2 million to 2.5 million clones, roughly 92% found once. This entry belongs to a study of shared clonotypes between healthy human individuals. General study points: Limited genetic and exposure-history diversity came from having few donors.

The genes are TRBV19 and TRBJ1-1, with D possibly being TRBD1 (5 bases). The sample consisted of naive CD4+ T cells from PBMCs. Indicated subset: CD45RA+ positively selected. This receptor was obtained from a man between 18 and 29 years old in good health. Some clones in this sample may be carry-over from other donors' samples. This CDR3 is CASSWDGGTEAFF. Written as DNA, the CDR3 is TGTGCCAGTAGCTGGGACGGCGGCACTGAAGCTTTCTTT. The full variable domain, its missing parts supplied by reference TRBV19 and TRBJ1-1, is DGGITQSPKYLFRKEGQNVTLSCEQNLNHDAMYWYRQDPGQGLRLIYYSQIVNDFQKGDIAEGYSVSREKKESFPLTVTSAQKNPTAFYLCASSWDGGTEAFFGQGTRLTVV.